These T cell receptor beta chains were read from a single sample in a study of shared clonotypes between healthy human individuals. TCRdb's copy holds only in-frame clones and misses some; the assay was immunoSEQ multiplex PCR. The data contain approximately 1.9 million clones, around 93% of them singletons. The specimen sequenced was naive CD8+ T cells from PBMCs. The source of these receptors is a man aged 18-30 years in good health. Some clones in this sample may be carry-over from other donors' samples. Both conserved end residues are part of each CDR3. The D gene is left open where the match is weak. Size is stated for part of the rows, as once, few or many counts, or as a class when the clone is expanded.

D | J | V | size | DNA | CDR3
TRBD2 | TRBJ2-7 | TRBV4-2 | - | TGTGCCAGCAGCGCCGGGACTAGCGGTTACGAGCAGTACTTC | CASSAGTSGYEQYF
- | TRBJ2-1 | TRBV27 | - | TGTGCCAGCAGCCGGATGGGGTGGTATAGCACCTACAATGAGCAGTTCTTC | CASSRMGWYSTYNEQFF
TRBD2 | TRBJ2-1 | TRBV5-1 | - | TGCGCCAGCAGCTTGGCGGCTAGCGGGAGCCCCTACAATGAGCAGTTCTTC | CASSLAASGSPYNEQFF
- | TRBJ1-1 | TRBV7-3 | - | TGTGCCAGCAGCCCGGGAGGGGGGATGAACACTGAAGCTTTCTTT | CASSPGGGMNTEAFF
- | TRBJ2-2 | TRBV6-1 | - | TGTGCCAGCAGTGAAGTGGGGATCCTCACCGGGGAGCTGTTTTTT | CASSEVGILTGELFF
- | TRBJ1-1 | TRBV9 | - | TGTGCCAGCAGCTCATCACTTTCGGAAGCTTTCTTT | CASSSSLSEAFF
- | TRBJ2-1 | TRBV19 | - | TGTGCCAGTAGTTTTCGCGGGATAAGTGAGCAGTTCTTC | CASSFRGISEQFF
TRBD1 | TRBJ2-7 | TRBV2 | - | TGTGCCAGCAGTGAGGGGTCGGGGACAGCCTACGAGCAGTACTTC | CASSEGSGTAYEQYF
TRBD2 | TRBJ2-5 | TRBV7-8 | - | TGTGCCAGCAGCAGACCGAGCCGCCTAGCGGGAGATTTGTTAGAGACCCAGTACTTC | CASSRPSRLAGDLLETQYF
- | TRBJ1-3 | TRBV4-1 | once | TGCGCCAGCAGCCAAGAATCGGGGGGGCGTACTGGAAACACCATATATTTT | CASSQESGGRTGNTIYF
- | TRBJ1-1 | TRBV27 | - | TGTGCCAGCAGCCCTCTAATGGGAGACACTGAAGCTTTCTTT | CASSPLMGDTEAFF
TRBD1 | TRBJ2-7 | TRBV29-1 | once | TGCAGCGTTGAGGAACCGGGACAGTGGAGTGGCGAGCAGTACTTC | CSVEEPGQWSGEQYF
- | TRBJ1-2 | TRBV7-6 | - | TGTGCCAGCAGCCCGGCGACCAACTATGGCTACACCTTC | CASSPATNYGYTF
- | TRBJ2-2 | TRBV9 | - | TGTGCCAGCAGCGTAGCGGGGTACACCGGGGAGCTGTTTTTT | CASSVAGYTGELFF
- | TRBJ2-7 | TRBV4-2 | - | TGTGCCAGCAGCCCAGGTTCTCAGCCTTCCTACGAGCAGTACTTC | CASSPGSQPSYEQYF
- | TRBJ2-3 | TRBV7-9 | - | TGTGCCAGCAGCTTAGCCCCCGGGGGCGGCACAGATACGCAGTATTTT | CASSLAPGGGTDTQYF
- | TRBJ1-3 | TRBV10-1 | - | TGCGCCAGCAGTGAAGTTGCTGGAAACACCATATATTTT | CASSEVAGNTIYF
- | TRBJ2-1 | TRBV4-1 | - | TGCGCCAGCAGCCAAGTGTCATACAATGAGCAGTTCTTC | CASSQVSYNEQFF
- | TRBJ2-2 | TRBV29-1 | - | TGCAGCGTTTTGGGGCCCGGGGAGCTGTTTTTT | CSVLGPGELFF
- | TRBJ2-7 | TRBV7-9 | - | TGTGCCAGCAGCTTCGTCGGCAGCGTTACCTACGAGCAGTACTTC | CASSFVGSVTYEQYF
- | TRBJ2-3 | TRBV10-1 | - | TGCGCCAGCAGTGAGTTGGGGCTATGGACGGGGGTTAGCACAGATACGCAGTATTTT | CASSELGLWTGVSTDTQYF
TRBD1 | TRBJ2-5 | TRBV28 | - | TGTGCCAGCAGTTTATTGACAGGGAAGGAGACCCAGTACTTC | CASSLLTGKETQYF
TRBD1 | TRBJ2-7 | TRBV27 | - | TGTGCCAGCAGTACGCCCCGACAGGGGTTGTACGAGCAGTACTTC | CASSTPRQGLYEQYF
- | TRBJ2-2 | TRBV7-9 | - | TGTGCCAGCAGCTTAGCCCCTTCACTCGTAGGCGGGGAGCTGTTTTTT | CASSLAPSLVGGELFF
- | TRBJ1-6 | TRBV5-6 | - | TGTGCCAGCAGCGCTCCAGGACAGTTCTATAATTCACCCCTCCACTTT | CASSAPGQFYNSPLHF
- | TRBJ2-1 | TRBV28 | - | TGTGCCAGCAGTTTGCGGGCTTCCTACAATGAGCAGTTCTTC | CASSLRASYNEQFF
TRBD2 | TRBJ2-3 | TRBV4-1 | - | TGCGCCAGCAGCCGACTAGCGGGCAACACAGATACGCAGTATTTT | CASSRLAGNTDTQYF
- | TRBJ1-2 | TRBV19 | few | TGTGCCAGTAGTGTCCACCAGGGTGGCTACACCTTC | CASSVHQGGYTF
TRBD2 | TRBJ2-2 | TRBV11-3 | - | TGTGCCAGCAGCTCGTGGAGCGGGGGGAGCACCGGGGAGCTGTTTTTT | CASSSWSGGSTGELFF
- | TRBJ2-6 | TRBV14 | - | TGTGCCAGCAGCCAAGAGGATATGACTGGGGCCAACGTCCTGACTTTC | CASSQEDMTGANVLTF
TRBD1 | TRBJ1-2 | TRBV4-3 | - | TGCGCCAGCAGCCCCAGACAGGGGGGGAACTATGGCTACACCTTC | CASSPRQGGNYGYTF
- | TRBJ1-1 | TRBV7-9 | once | TGTGCCAGCAGCCGCGACAGATTGGGTGAAGCTTTCTTT | CASSRDRLGEAFF
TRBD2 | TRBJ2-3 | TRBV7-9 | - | TGCGCCAGCAGCCAATACCTAGCGGGAGAATTAACAGATACGCAGTATTTT | CASSQYLAGELTDTQYF
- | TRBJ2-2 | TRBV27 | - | TGTGCCAGCAGTTTATATCAGGTCACCGGGGAGCTGTTTTTT | CASSLYQVTGELFF
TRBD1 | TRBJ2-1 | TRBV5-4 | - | TGTGCCAGCAGCGTGGACAGGGAGCAGTTCTTC | CASSVDREQFF
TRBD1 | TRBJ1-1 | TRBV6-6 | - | TGTGCCAGCAGTTACGGGACAGGGACTGAAGCTTTCTTT | CASSYGTGTEAFF
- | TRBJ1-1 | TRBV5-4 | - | TGTGCCAGCAGCGCGGGAAGCACTGAAGCTTTCTTT | CASSAGSTEAFF
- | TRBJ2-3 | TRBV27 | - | TGTGCCAGCAGTTTGAGGCTCCCCCTGAGGGATACGCAGTATTTT | CASSLRLPLRDTQYF
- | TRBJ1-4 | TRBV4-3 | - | TGCGCCAGCAGCCAAGGACAGGTTGGGGAAAAACTGTTTTTT | CASSQGQVGEKLFF
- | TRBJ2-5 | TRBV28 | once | TGTGCCAGCAGTCCTCGAGGAGGGCTCAACGCCCAGTACTTC | CASSPRGGLNAQYF
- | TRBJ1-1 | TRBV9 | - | TGTGCCAGCAGCGTAGGTGGGTTCACTGAAGCTTTCTTT | CASSVGGFTEAFF
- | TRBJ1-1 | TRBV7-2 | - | TGTGCCAGCAGCTGGGGACCAATTGCCACTGAAGCTTTCTTT | CASSWGPIATEAFF
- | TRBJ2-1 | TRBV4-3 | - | TGCGCCAGCAGCCAAGATTCCGGCCACAATGAGCAGTTCTTC | CASSQDSGHNEQFF
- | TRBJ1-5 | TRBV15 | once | TGTGCCACCAGCAGGGGGACTGGGAGCAATCAGCCCCAGCATTTT | CATSRGTGSNQPQHF
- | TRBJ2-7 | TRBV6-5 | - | TGTGCCAGCAGTTACGTCGGGAGCTCCTACGAGCAGTACTTC | CASSYVGSSYEQYF
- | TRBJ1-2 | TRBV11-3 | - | TGTGCCAGCAGCTTAGTTGGGCTAAGAAATCTTTACTATGGCTACACCTTC | CASSLVGLRNLYYGYTF
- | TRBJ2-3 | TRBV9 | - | TGTGCCAGCAGCTCCCAGGGCTATACAGATACGCAGTATTTT | CASSSQGYTDTQYF
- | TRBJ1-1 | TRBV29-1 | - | TGCAGCGCCCTGAACACTGAAGCTTTCTTT | CSALNTEAFF
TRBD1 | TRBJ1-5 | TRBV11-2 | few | TGTGCCAGCAGCATGGGACAGGGGTGGAATCAGCCCCAGCATTTT | CASSMGQGWNQPQHF
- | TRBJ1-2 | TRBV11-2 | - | TGTGCCAGCAGCTTATACAGGGACATTTATGGCTACACCTTC | CASSLYRDIYGYTF
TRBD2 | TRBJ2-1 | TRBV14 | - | TGTGCCAGCAGCCAACTAGCTAGCGGGAATCGGGATGAGCAGTTCTTC | CASSQLASGNRDEQFF
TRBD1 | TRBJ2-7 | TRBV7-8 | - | TGTGCCAGCAGCTTAGTCTTGGAGGCAGGGGGTGGCTACGAGCAGTACTTC | CASSLVLEAGGGYEQYF